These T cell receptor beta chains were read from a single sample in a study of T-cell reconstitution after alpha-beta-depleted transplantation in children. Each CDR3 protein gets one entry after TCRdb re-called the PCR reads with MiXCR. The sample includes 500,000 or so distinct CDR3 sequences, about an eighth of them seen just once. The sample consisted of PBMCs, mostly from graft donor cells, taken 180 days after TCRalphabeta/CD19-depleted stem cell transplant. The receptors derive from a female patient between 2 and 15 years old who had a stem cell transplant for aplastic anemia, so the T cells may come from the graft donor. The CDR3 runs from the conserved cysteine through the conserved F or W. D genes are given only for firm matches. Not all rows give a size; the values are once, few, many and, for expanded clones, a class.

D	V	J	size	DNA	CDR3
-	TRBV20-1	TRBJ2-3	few	TGCAGTGCTATGAGCGGGCATGGGCCAGATACGCAGTATTTT	CSAMSGHGPDTQYF
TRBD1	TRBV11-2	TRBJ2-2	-	TGTGCCAGCGTACAGGGGTCGGACACCGGGGAGCTGTTTTTT	CASVQGSDTGELFF
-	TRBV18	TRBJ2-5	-	TGTGCCAGCTCACCTTTTCCGGGAGAGGTTGAGACCCAGTACTTC	CASSPFPGEVETQYF
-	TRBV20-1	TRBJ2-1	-	TGCAGTGCTAGAGATCATTGGGGAGCTGGATCCTACAATGAGCAGTTCTTC	CSARDHWGAGSYNEQFF
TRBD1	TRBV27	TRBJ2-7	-	TGTGCCAGCAGTACAGCCGGGACAGGGGGCCACGGGCAGTACTTC	CASSTAGTGGHGQYF
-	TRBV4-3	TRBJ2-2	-	TGCGCCAGCAGCCTGGGACTTCCAAACACCGGGGAGCTGTTTTTT	CASSLGLPNTGELFF
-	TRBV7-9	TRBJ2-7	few	TGTGCCAGCAGCTCAAGGGAAGACGGCCGCCCGCGACACGAGCAGTACTTC	CASSSREDGRPRHEQYF
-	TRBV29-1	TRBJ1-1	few	TGCAGCGTTGATATTGGGGTGGTTGAAGCTTTCTTT	CSVDIGVVEAFF
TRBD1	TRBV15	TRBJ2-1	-	TGTGCCACCAGCACCCCGGGACAGGGGAACTACAATGAGCAGTTCTTC	CATSTPGQGNYNEQFF
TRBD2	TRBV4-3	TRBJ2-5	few	TGCGCCAGCAGCCACCGTGGACTAGCGGGAGGGGAGACCCAGTACTTC	CASSHRGLAGGETQYF
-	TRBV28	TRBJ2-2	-	TGTGCCAGCAACGTGTATACCACCGGGGAGCTGTTTTTT	CASNVYTTGELFF
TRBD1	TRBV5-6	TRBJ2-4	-	TGTGCCAGCAGCTTGGGACAGGGGGATTTAGGCAAAAACAGTCAGTACTTC	CASSLGQGDLGKNSQYF
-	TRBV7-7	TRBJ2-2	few	TGTGCCAGCAGCTTATCGGGTAGCCTGAACACCGGGGAGCTGTTTTTT	CASSLSGSLNTGELFF
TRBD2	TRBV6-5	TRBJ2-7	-	TGTGCCAGCAGTTACTCCCACGGGAGGGACCCCTACGAGCAGTACTTC	CASSYSHGRDPYEQYF
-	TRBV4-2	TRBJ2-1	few	TGTGCCAGCAGCCTCATTTCGGCAGCAACTGACAATGAGCAGTTCTTC	CASSLISAATDNEQFF
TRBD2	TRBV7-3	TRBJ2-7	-	TGTGCCAGCAGCTTTGGGCCGGGAGGTTACTACGAGCAGTACTTC	CASSFGPGGYYEQYF
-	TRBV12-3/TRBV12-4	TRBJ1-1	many	TGTGCCAGCAGTGGACAACCGAACACTGAAGCTTTCTTT	CASSGQPNTEAFF
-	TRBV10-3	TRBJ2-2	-	TGTGCCATCAGTCAGGGAGCCCGGGACGGCACCGGGGAGCTGTTTTTT	CAISQGARDGTGELFF
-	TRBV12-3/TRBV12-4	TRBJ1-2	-	TGTGCCAGCAGTTTCGGGGGCGGGGGGGGCTACACCTTC	CASSFGGGGGYTF
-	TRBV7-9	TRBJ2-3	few	TGTGCCAGCAGCTCCTCGCACGGGGTGTCAGATACGCAGTATTTT	CASSSSHGVSDTQYF
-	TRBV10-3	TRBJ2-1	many	TGTGCCATCAGTGAGACCTCAGGGAACTCCTACAATGAGCAGTTCTTC	CAISETSGNSYNEQFF
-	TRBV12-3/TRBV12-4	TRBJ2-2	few	TGTGCCAGCTCCCCGCGGCGATCGAACACCGGGGAGCTGTTTTTT	CASSPRRSNTGELFF
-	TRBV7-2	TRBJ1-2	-	TGTGCCAGCAGCCCGCCCTCCCGGGACAATGGCTACACCTTC	CASSPPSRDNGYTF
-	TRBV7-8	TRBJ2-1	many	TGTGCCAGCAGCCCTAGCGTGGGGTGGGATGAGCAGTTCTTC	CASSPSVGWDEQFF
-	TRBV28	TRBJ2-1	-	TGTGCCAGCAGTTTCAGGGATGATTGGGAGCAGTTCTTC	CASSFRDDWEQFF
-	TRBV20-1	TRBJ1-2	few	TGCAGTGCTAGAGATGGTTCGGGTAACTATGGCTACACCTTC	CSARDGSGNYGYTF
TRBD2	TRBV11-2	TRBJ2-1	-	TGTGCCAGCAGCTTAGAGACTAGCGGGGGGTACAATGAGCAGTTCTTC	CASSLETSGGYNEQFF
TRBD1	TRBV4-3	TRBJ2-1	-	TGCGCCAGCAGCCGGGACAGGTTCAATGAGCAGTTCTTC	CASSRDRFNEQFF